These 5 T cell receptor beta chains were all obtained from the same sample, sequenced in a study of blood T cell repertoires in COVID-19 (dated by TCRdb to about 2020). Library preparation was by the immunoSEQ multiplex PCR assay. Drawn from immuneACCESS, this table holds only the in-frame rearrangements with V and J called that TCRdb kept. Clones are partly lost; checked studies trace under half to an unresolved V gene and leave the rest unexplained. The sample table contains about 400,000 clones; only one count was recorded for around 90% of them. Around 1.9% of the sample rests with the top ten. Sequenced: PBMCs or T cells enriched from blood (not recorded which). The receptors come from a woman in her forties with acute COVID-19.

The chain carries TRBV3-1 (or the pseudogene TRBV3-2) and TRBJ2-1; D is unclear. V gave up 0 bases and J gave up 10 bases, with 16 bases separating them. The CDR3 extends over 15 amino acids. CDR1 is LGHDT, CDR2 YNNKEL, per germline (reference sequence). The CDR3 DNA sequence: TGTGCCAGCAGCCAAGAAGCAGGCCAGACCTGGGAGCAGTTCTTC. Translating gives CASSQEAGQTWEQFF.

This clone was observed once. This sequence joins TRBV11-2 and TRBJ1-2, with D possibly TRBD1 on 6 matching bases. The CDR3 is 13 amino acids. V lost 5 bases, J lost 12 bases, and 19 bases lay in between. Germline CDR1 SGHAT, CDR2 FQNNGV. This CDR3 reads CASSRGGDLGHTF. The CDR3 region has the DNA TGTGCCAGCAGCCGAGGGGGAGATTTGGGCCACACCTTC.

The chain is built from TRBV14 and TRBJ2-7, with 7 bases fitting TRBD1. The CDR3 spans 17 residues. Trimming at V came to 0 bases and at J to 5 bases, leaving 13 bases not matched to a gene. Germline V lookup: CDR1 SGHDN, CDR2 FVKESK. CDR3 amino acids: CASSQEGIEGGSDEQYF. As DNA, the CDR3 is TGTGCCAGCAGCCAAGAAGGGATAGAAGGGGGCTCGGACGAGCAGTACTTC.

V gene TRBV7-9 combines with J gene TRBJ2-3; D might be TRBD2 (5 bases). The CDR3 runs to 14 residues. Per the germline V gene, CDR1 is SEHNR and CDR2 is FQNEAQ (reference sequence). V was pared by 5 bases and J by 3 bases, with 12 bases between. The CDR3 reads CASSPGILTDTQYF. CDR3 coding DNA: TGTGCCAGCAGCCCCGGGATATTGACAGATACGCAGTATTTT. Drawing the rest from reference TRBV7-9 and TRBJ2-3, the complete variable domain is DTGVSQNPRHKITKRGQNVTFRCDPISEHNRLYWYRQTLGQGPEFLTYFQNEAQLEKSRLLSDRFSAERPKGSFSTLEIQRTEQGDSAMYLCASSPGILTDTQYFGPGTRLTVL.

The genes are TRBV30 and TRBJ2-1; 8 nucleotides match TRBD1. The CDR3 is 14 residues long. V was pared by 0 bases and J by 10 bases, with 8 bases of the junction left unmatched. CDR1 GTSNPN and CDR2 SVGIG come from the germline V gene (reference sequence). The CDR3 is CAWSVGTGLLEQFF. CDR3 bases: TGTGCCTGGAGTGTCGGGACAGGCCTATTGGAGCAGTTCTTC.